These 30 T cell receptor beta chains were all obtained from the same sample, sequenced in a study of Graves' ophthalmopathy and Graves' hyperthyroidism. TCR beta CDR3 amplification used RNA transcripts. The first-round RT-PCR employed HTBI primers together with the Qiagen OneStep RT-PCR kit. A multiplex PCR was then performed as the second round. One entry per CDR3 protein, called by TCRdb with MiXCR from the multiplex PCR reads. The data hold about 39,000 distinct CDR3 sequences, with about 50% observed a single time. The sequenced material came from peripheral blood. Receptors were obtained from an adult woman with stable Graves' hyperthyroidism.

This clonotype appeared many times. J is TRBJ2-7 and V is TRBV4-2; 13 nucleotides match TRBD2. The CDR3 length is 15 residues. V was clipped by 4 bases and J by 2 bases; unmatched bases: 2. Germline CDR1 and CDR2: LGHNA and YNFKEQ. This chain's CDR3 is CASSRGLAGAYEQYF. The DNA for the CDR3 is TGTGCCAGCAGCCGTGGACTAGCGGGAGCCTACGAGCAGTACTTC.

This clonotype has ten or more counts. The chain couples TRBV7-8 to TRBJ1-1; 9 bases fit TRBD1. After removal of 4 bases from V and 1 base from J, the junction contained 7 bases not matched to a gene. Germline values: CDR1 SGHVS, CDR2 FQNEAQ. The CDR3 extends over 16 amino acids. CDR3 in DNA: TGTGCCAGCAGCTCTGCTTGGACAGGGGAGAACACTGAAGCTTTCTTT. This gives the protein CASSSAWTGENTEAFF.

A note on this clonotype: The DNA is omitted, as the CDR3 cannot be located on it reliably, and the CDR3 follows TCRdb's listing. The genes are TRBV4-3 and TRBJ2-5; the D call of TRBD1 is as the table states it, not checked on the DNA. Germline CDR1 is LGHNA and CDR2 is YSLEER. Termini included, the CDR3 measures 20 amino acids. CDR3 loop: CASTGTGGEKLFFGSGTQYF.

In its sample, this clonotype was seen many times. This may come from a read error, since a much larger clone is one base off. Given the absence of the conserved phenylalanine or tryptophan at the CDR3 end, a read error is likely. The V call is TRBV7-3, the J call TRBJ1-1; 8 bases match TRBD1. The CDR3 is 13 residues long. Germline V gene sequence: CDR1 SGHTA, CDR2 FQGTGA. V lost 5 bases and J lost 5; bases outside the gene matches: 4. The CDR3 nucleotides are TGTGCCAGCAGCCGAGACAGGGGTACTGAAGCTTTCCTT. Translated, it gives CASSRDRGTEAFL.

This clonotype was observed at least ten times. The CDR3 DNA follows: TGTGCCAGCAGTGAGACTAGCGGGACAACCTACGAGCAGTACTTC. Its protein product is CASSETSGTTYEQYF. The rearrangement links TRBV6-1 to TRBJ2-7; 11 bases agree with TRBD2. Losses at the gene ends were 3 bases for V and 2 bases for J; bases not matched to a gene: 3. The CDR3 has 15 residues. Germline values: CDR1 MNHNS, CDR2 SASEGT.

The chain combines TRBV9 with TRBJ2-5; D uncertain. CDR3 size: 16 residues. V was clipped by 3 bases and J by 1 base, with 16 bases between them. The germline gives CDR1 SGDLS, CDR2 YYNGEE. CDR3: CASSAARGVGQETQYF. For the CDR3, the DNA is TGTGCCAGCAGCGCCGCCCGTGGGGTAGGCCAAGAGACCCAGTACTTC.

This clonotype was recorded once. Likely a read error: the CDR3 ends without its conserved phenylalanine or tryptophan. The chain carries TRBV2 and TRBJ1-1; weak D call: TRBD1 (6 bases). The CDR3 contains 14 residues. The V gene lost 7 bases and the J gene lost 3 bases, with 15 bases spanning the gap. Germline loops: CDR1 SNHLY, CDR2 FYNNEI. The CDR3 sequence is CASTHRAWDTEAFI. Written as DNA, the CDR3 is TGTGCCAGCACCCACAGGGCGTGGGACACTGAAGCTTTCATC.

This clonotype was observed at least ten times. The chain has TRBV28 and TRBJ1-5, with TRBD1 matching 8 bases. CDR1 and CDR2 (germline): MDHEN, SYDVKM. This CDR3 is built from 16 residues. Germline trimming cut 2 bases from V and 0 bases from J; bases unmatched to any gene: 3. DNA of the CDR3: TGTGCCAGCAGTTTACCGGGACAGGTTAGCAATCAGCCCCAGCATTTT. It specifies CASSLPGQVSNQPQHF.

The rearrangement uses TRBV29-1 and TRBJ1-1, with unresolved D. The germline CDR1 and CDR2 sequences are SQVTM and ANQGSEA. Trimming removed 8 bases from V and 0 bases from J, with 7 bases in between. The CDR3 covers 11 residues. The CDR3 protein is CSLELNTEAFF. The CDR3 DNA is TGCAGCTTGGAACTGAACACTGAAGCTTTCTTT. Filled out from reference TRBV29-1 and TRBJ1-1, the complete variable domain reads SAVISQKPSRDICQRGTSLTIQCQVDSQVTMMFWYRQQPGQSLTLIATANQGSEATYESGFVIDKFPISRPNLTFSTLTVSNMSPEDSSIYLCSLELNTEAFFGQGTRLTVV.

This clonotype showed up many times. The chain carries TRBV20-1 and TRBJ2-5, with TRBD2 identical over 12 bases. The CDR3 has 14 residues. With V trimmed by 6 bases and J by 4 bases, 6 bases remained unmatched. CDR1 DFQATT and CDR2 SNEGSKA come from the germline V gene (reference sequence). Here the CDR3 DNA reads TGCAGTGCCAGGATGACTAGCGGGAGAGAGACCCAGTACTTC. It encodes CSARMTSGRETQYF.

Notes on this clonotype: The conserved closing phenylalanine or tryptophan is absent in this CDR3, likely reflecting a read error. The chain carries TRBV7-9 and TRBJ1-5; a possible D gene is TRBD1 (5 bases). The CDR3 consists of 15 residues. Germline V gene data show CDR1 as SEHNR and CDR2 as FQNEAQ (reference sequence). Trimming stripped 5 bases from V and 5 bases from J, with 16 bases between. The CDR3: CASSRFRAMDQPQHL. The CDR3 region has the DNA TGTGCCAGCAGCCGGTTCAGGGCGATGGATCAGCCCCAGCATCTT.

This clonotype has ten or more counts. The chain carries TRBV12-3 or TRBV12-4 and TRBJ1-2; 9 nucleotides agree with TRBD1. This CDR3 spans 16 amino acids. V dropped 7 bases and J dropped 6; count of bases not matched to a gene: 15. Here the CDR3 reads CASTLWVGTGRHGYTF. The CDR3 DNA reads TGTGCCAGCACCCTTTGGGTTGGGACAGGGCGGCATGGCTACACCTTC.

This chain joins TRBV20-1 and TRBJ2-7; 9 positions match TRBD1. Germline lookup yields CDR1 DFQATT and CDR2 SNEGSKA (reference sequence). The CDR3 spans 12 residues. After removal of 5 bases from V and 4 bases from J, the junction contained 3 bases not matched to a gene. CDR3 nucleotides: TGCAGTGCTTCGGGACAGGGTTACGAGCAGTACTTC. Its translation is CSASGQGYEQYF.

The gene calls are TRBV15 and TRBJ2-7, with 10 bases that match TRBD2. Germline-derived CDR1 and CDR2 are LNHNV and YYDKDF (reference sequence). The trim removed 3 bases at V and 2 bases at J, leaving 10 bases unmatched. The CDR3 consists of 17 residues. The CDR3 coding sequence is TGTGCCACCAGCAGGAAGGCCCTAGCGGGAGTTCCCTACGAGCAGTACTTC. It is translated as CATSRKALAGVPYEQYF.

This clonotype was observed many times. The chain combines TRBV28 with TRBJ1-5, with 9 bases aligning to TRBD1. Germline V gene lookup returns CDR1 MDHEN and CDR2 SYDVKM. The CDR3 extends over 16 amino acids. The junction had 12 bases not matched to a gene; V was cut back by 5 bases and J by 7 bases. The CDR3 is CASSPTGTGQKQPQHF. CDR3 nucleotide sequence: TGTGCCAGCAGTCCAACCGGGACAGGGCAAAAACAGCCCCAGCATTTT.

Note on this clonotype: At one end, the junction sequence differs from germline, possibly due to a read error. The gene calls are TRBV28 and TRBJ1-1; D may be TRBD1 (5 bases). The V gene's germline CDR1 is MDHEN and CDR2 SYDVKM. The CDR3 has 13 amino acids. The CDR3 region is CASRGLGPKEALF. In nucleotides, the CDR3 is TGTGCCAGCAGGGGACTAGGGCCCAAGGAAGCTTTGTTT.

This clonotype was seen many times. The V and J genes are TRBV5-1 and TRBJ2-3, with 8 positions matching TRBD1. Germline CDR1 is SGHRS and CDR2 is YFSETQ. The V gene end was trimmed by 2 bases and the J gene end by 6 bases; junction bases not matched to a gene: 5. The CDR3 covers 14 residues. This CDR3 is CASSLQGEGDTQYF. The CDR3 DNA reads as TGCGCCAGCAGCTTACAGGGGGAAGGGGATACGCAGTATTTT.

The chain has TRBV7-2 and TRBJ2-7, with D hard to call. The CDR3 contains 15 residues. V was pared by 1 base and J by 3 bases, with 13 bases between. From germline, CDR1 is SGHTA and CDR2 FQGNSA. The CDR3 sequence: CASSLDGELYYEQYF. DNA for the CDR3: TGTGCCAGCAGCTTAGATGGGGAACTATACTACGAGCAGTACTTC.

This clonotype showed up many times. V usage is TRBV6-1 and J usage is TRBJ2-7, with 10 positions matching TRBD2. The CDR3 contains 13 residues. Germline CDR1 MNHNS, CDR2 SASEGT. The V and J ends lost 6 bases and 4 bases, in that order; junction bases with no gene match: 3. The CDR3 reads CASSGLAVYEQYF. In nucleotides, the CDR3 is TGTGCCAGCAGCGGACTAGCGGTTTACGAGCAGTACTTC.

Ten or more counts support this clonotype. V is TRBV12-3 or TRBV12-4 and J is TRBJ2-3, with 8 bases that match TRBD2. V trimming: 3 bases; J trimming: 6 bases; junction bases outside the gene matches: 17. This CDR3 has 18 residues. The CDR3: CASSFSTLSRGGRDTQYF. CDR3 nucleotides: TGTGCCAGCAGTTTTTCCACACTCTCGCGGGGCGGGAGGGATACGCAGTATTTT.

This clonotype occurred many times. CDR3 bases: TGTGCCAGCAGCCTAATGTGGGCAAACACCGGGGAGCTGTTTTTT. It encodes CASSLMWANTGELFF. V is TRBV7-2 and J is TRBJ2-2; D gene unclear. V was clipped by 5 bases and J by 2 bases, with 12 bases between them. The CDR3 runs 15 residues. Germline loops: CDR1 SGHTA, CDR2 FQGNSA.

This clonotype was counted between two and nine times. The chain uses TRBV7-9 and TRBJ2-7; 8 nucleotides line up with TRBD1. Germline values: CDR1 SEHNR, CDR2 FQNEAQ (reference sequence). CDR3 length: 14 amino acids. The V and J ends lost 5 bases and 3 bases, in that order; junction bases with no gene match: 6. The CDR3 DNA follows: TGTGCCAGCAGCCACCGGGACAGGAACTACGAGCAGTACTTC. Encoded protein: CASSHRDRNYEQYF.

V gene TRBV24-1 combines with J gene TRBJ1-4; 12 bases agree with TRBD1. Trimming took 6 bases from V and 8 from J; bases not matched to a gene: 3. CDR3 length equals 14 residues. CDR1 and CDR2 (germline): KGHDR, SFDVKD. This CDR3 reads CATSSGTGGEKLFF. The DNA for the CDR3 is TGTGCCACCAGTTCTGGGACAGGGGGCGAAAAACTGTTTTTT.

The CDR3 region has the DNA TGTGCCAGCAGTAGAACAGGGGGCTACGAGCAGTACTTC. Its translation: CASSRTGGYEQYF. The chain combines TRBV7-2 with TRBJ2-7; 8 nucleotides agree with TRBD1. The germline V gene has CDR1 SGHTA and CDR2 FQGNSA. V lost 6 bases to trimming and J lost 3 bases; unmatched junction nucleotides: 4. CDR3 length: 13 amino acids.

The rearrangement links TRBV2 to TRBJ1-1; 7 positions match TRBD1. The CDR3 is 17 residues long. Per the germline V gene, CDR1 is SNHLY and CDR2 is FYNNEI. Trimming removed 2 bases from V and 1 base from J; junction bases left unmatched: 10. CDR3 region: CASSEKMPGTANTEAFF. The CDR3 DNA follows: TGTGCCAGCAGTGAAAAAATGCCCGGGACAGCGAACACTGAAGCTTTCTTT.

The genes are TRBV7-3 and TRBJ2-7; 7 nucleotides align to TRBD2. V trimming: 4 bases; J trimming: 5 bases; junction bases outside the gene matches: 5. The V gene's germline CDR1 is SGHTA and CDR2 FQGTGA. The CDR3 covers 13 residues. CDR3 coding DNA: TGTGCCAGCAGCTCGACCCGGGGGGACGAGCAGTACTTC. Residues: CASSSTRGDEQYF.

The count of this clonotype is one. The genes are TRBV10-3 and TRBJ2-7; 7 bases align to TRBD1. Germline CDR1 reads ENHRY; CDR2 reads SYGVKD. The length of the CDR3 is 15 residues. The V and J ends lost 2 bases and 1 base, in that order; junction bases with no gene match: 5. The CDR3 DNA reads TGTGCCATCAGTGAGCCGGGACAGCTGTCCTACGAGCAGTACTTC. Translation: CAISEPGQLSYEQYF.

Ten or more counts support this clonotype. J is TRBJ2-7 and V is TRBV6-5, with 8 bases lining up with TRBD1. Germline values: CDR1 MNHEY, CDR2 SVGAGI. Trimming took 2 bases from V and 5 from J; bases not matched to a gene: 5. The CDR3 length is 14 residues. The CDR3 coding sequence is TGTGCCAGCAGTTACAGACAGGGGTTCAACGAGCAGTACTTC. This gives the protein CASSYRQGFNEQYF.

At least ten counts were recorded for this clonotype. The V and J genes are TRBV5-6 and TRBJ1-2; D ambiguous. The ends were cut back, 0 bases at V and 5 bases at J, with 11 bases in the middle. Per germline, CDR1 SGHDT and CDR2 YYEEEE. The CDR3 totals 14 residues. CDR3 sequence reads: CASSLVNFRYGYTF. The CDR3 region has the DNA TGTGCCAGCAGCTTGGTGAATTTTCGGTATGGCTACACCTTC. Variable domain in full (rest from reference TRBV5-6 and TRBJ1-2): DAGVTQSPTHLIKTRGQQVTLRCSPKSGHDTVSWYQQALGQGPQFIFQYYEEEERQRGNFPDRFSGHQFPNYSSELNVNALLLGDSALYLCASSLVNFRYGYTFGSGTRLTVV.

V and J are TRBV11-2 and TRBJ1-1, with unresolved D. There are 14 residues in the CDR3. Trimming left V 1 base short and J 7 bases short, with 13 bases between. The germline V gene encodes CDR1 SGHAT and CDR2 FQNNGV. This CDR3 is CASSLGGEPLEAFF. In DNA, the CDR3 is TGTGCCAGCAGCTTAGGGGGAGAGCCGCTTGAAGCTTTCTTT.